Sequencing of this TCR beta chain was carried out in a study of Ad26.COV2.S vaccination and SARS-CoV-2 variants. Study-wide background: COV1001, an Ad26.COV2.S trial, supplied this vaccine-arm donor. Intramuscularly, Ad26.COV2.S was given either once or twice, 56 days apart.

Findings and caveats of the study: In vaccinated individuals, spike-specific CD8+ and CD4+ T cell responses reportedly displayed substantial breadth.

CDR3 size: 14 residues. Germline V lookup: CDR1 LNHDA, CDR2 SQIVND (reference sequence). The ends were cut back, 5 bases at V and 3 bases at J, with 11 bases in the middle. A remark on this clone: Its antigen is not identified.

Sequencing used immunoSEQ multiplex PCR; TCRdb keeps in-frame clones, though not all of them. The sample has about 390,000 clones; approximately 91% are singletons. The treatment was: roughly 20 received Ad26.COV2.S at low or high dose, single or two shots; about five received placebo; per-sample allocation not given. Day 63 after the first vaccine or placebo injection was the time point for sampling. Within Boston, the person who donated was an adult of 18-55 years. The sample consisted of peripheral blood, taken in a trial of Ad26.COV2.S vaccine versus placebo. The chain employs TRBV19 and TRBJ2-1; TRBD1 is a possible D gene (5 bases). The sequence came from a person aged 18-65 years who received the Ad26.COV2.S COVID-19 vaccine or a placebo. CDR3 coding DNA: TGTGCCAGTAGTTGGGGCACATTCTACAATGAGCAGTTCTTC. The encoded protein is CASSWGTFYNEQFF.